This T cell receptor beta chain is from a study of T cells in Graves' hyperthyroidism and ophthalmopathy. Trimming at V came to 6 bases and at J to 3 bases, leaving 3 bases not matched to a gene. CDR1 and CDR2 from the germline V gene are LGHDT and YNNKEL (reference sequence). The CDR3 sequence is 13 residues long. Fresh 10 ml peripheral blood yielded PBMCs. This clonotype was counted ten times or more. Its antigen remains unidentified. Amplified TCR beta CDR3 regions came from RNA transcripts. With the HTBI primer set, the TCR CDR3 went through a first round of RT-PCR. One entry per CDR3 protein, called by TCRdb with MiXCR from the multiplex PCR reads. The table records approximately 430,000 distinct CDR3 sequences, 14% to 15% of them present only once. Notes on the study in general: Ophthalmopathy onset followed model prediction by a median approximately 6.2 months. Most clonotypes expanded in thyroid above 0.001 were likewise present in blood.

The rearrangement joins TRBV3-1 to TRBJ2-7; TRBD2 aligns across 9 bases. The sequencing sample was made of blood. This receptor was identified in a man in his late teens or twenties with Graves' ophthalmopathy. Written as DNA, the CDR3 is TGTGCCAGCAGACGCGGGGGGGGCTACGAGCAGTACTTC. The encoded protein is CASRRGGGYEQYF.